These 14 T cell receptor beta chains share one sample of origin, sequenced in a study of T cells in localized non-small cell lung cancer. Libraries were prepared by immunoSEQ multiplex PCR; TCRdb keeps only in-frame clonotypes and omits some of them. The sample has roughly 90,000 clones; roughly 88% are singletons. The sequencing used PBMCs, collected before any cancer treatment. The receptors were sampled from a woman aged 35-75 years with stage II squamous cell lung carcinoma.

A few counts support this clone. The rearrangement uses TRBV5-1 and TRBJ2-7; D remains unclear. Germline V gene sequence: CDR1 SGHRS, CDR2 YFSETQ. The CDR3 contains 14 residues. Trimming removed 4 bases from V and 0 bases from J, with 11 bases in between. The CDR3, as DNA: TGCGCCAGCAGCCGAGACGCGCACTCCTACGAGCAGTACTTC. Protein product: CASSRDAHSYEQYF.

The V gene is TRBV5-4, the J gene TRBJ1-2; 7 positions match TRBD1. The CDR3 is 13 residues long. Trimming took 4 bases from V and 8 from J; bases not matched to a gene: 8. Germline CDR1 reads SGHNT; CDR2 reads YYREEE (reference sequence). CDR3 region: CASSPGQAGGYTF. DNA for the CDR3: TGTGCCAGCAGCCCTGGACAGGCCGGGGGCTACACCTTC.

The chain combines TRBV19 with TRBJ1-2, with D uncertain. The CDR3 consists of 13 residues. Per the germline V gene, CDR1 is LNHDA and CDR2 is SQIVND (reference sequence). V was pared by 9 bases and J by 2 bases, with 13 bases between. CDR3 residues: CASGGEANYGYTF. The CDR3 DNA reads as TGTGCCAGCGGCGGCGAAGCCAACTATGGCTACACCTTC. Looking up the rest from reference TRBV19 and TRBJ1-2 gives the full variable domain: DGGITQSPKYLFRKEGQNVTLSCEQNLNHDAMYWYRQDPGQGLRLIYYSQIVNDFQKGDIAEGYSVSREKKESFPLTVTSAQKNPTAFYLCASGGEANYGYTFGSGTRLTVV.

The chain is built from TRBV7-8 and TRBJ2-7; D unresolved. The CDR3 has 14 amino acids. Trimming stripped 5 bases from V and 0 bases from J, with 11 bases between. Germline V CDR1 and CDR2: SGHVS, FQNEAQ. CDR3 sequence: CASSLTFSSYEQYF. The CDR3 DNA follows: TGTGCCAGCAGCCTTACTTTTAGCTCCTACGAGCAGTACTTC.

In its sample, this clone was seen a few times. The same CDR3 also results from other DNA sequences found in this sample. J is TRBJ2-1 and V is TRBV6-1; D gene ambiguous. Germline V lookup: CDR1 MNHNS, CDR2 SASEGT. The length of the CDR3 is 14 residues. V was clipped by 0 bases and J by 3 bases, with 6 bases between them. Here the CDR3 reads CASSEALVYNEQFF. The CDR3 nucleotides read TGTGCCAGCAGTGAAGCGCTCGTCTACAATGAGCAGTTCTTC.

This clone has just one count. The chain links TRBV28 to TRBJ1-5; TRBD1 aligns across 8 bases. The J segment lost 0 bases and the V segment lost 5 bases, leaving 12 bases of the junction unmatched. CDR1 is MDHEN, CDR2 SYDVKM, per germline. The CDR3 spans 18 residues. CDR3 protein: CASSTGTGPFYSNQPQHF. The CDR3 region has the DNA TGTGCCAGCAGTACCGGGACAGGACCCTTTTATAGCAATCAGCCCCAGCATTTT.

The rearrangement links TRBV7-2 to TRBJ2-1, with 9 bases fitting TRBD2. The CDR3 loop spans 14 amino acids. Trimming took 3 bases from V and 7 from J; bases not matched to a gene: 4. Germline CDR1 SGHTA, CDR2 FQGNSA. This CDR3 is CASSFAGGPNEQFF. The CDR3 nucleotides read TGTGCCAGCAGCTTCGCGGGAGGGCCAAATGAGCAGTTCTTC.

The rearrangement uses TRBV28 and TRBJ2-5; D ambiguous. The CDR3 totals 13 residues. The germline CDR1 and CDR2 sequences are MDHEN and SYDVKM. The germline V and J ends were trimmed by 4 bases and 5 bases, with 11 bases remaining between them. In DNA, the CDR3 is TGTGCCAGCAGTTCCTATTTGAGGGAGACCCAGTACTTC. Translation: CASSSYLRETQYF.

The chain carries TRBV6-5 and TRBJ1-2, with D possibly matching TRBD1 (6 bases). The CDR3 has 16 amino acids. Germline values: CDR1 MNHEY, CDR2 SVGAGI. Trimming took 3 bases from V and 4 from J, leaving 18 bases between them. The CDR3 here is CASSYRGDIPPYGYTF. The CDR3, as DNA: TGTGCCAGCAGTTATCGGGGGGACATCCCGCCCTATGGCTACACCTTC.

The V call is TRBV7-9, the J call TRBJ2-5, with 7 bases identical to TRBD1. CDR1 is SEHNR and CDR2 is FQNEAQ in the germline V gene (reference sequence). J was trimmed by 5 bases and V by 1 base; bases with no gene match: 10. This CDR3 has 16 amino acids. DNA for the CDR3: TGTGCCAGCAGCTTAGGGACCACAGGGGCGACTGAGACCCAGTACTTC. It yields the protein CASSLGTTGATETQYF.

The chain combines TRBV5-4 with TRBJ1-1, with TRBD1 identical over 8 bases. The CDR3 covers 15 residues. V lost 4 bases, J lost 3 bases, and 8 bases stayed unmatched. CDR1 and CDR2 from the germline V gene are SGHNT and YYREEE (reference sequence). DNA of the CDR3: TGTGCCAGCAGCGAACAGGGGGGGGTGTACACTGAAGCTTTCTTT. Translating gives CASSEQGGVYTEAFF.

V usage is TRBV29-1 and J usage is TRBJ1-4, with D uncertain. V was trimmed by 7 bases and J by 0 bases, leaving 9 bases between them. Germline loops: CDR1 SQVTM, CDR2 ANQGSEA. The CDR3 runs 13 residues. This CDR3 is CSAIPATNEKLFF. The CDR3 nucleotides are TGCAGCGCCATACCCGCAACTAATGAAAAACTGTTTTTT.

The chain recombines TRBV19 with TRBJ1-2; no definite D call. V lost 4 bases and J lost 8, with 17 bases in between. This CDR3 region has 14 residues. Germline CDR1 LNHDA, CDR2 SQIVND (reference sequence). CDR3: CASSNRSLLWGYTF. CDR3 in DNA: TGTGCCAGTAGTAACCGGTCGCTCCTATGGGGCTACACCTTC.

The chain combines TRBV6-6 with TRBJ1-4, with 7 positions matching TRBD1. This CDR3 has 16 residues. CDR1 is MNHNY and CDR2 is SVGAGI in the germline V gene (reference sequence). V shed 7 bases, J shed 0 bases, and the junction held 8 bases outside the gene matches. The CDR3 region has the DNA TGTGCCAGCATCCCGGGACAGTTTGCAACTAATGAAAAACTGTTTTTT. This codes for CASIPGQFATNEKLFF.